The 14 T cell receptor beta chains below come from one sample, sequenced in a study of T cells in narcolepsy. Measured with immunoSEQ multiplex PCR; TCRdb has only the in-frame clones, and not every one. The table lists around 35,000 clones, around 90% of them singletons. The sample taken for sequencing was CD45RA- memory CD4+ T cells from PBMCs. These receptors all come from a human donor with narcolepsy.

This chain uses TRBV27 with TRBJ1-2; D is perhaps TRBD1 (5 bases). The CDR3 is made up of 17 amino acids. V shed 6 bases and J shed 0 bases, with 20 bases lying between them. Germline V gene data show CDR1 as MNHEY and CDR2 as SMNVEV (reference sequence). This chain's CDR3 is CASSAWDPNRANYGYTF. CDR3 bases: TGTGCCAGCAGCGCCTGGGACCCAAATCGGGCTAACTATGGCTACACCTTC.

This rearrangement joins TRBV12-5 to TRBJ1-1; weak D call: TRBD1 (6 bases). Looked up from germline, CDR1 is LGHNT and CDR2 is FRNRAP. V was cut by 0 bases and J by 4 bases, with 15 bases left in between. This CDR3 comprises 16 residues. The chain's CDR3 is CASGLVLGGAVTEAFF. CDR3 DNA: TGTGCTAGTGGTTTGGTACTCGGGGGCGCGGTCACTGAAGCTTTCTTT.

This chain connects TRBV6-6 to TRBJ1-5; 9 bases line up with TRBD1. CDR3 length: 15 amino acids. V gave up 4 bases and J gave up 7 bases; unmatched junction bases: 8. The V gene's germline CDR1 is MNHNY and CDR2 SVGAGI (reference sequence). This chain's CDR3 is CASSSRTGGAQPQHF. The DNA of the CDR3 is TGTGCCAGCAGTTCCCGAACAGGGGGCGCCCAGCCCCAGCATTTT.

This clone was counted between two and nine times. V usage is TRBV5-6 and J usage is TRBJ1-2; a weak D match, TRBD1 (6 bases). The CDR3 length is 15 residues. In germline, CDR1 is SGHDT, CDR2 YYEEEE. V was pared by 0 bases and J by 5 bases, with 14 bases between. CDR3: CASSLVGGAAYGYTF. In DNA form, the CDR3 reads TGTGCCAGCAGCTTGGTCGGGGGGGCGGCTTATGGCTACACCTTC.

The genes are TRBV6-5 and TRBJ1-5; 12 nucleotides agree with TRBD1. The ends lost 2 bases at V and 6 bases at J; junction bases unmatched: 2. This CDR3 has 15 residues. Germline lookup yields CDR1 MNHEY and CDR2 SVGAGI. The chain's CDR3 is CASSYGTGGGQPQHF. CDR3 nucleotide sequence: TGTGCCAGCAGTTACGGGACAGGGGGCGGTCAGCCCCAGCATTTT.

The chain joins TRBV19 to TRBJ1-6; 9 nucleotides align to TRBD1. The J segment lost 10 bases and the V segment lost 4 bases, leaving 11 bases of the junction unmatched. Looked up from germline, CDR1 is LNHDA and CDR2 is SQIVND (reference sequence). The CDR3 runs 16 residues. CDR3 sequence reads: CASSTTGGLRGSPLHF. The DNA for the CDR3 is TGTGCCAGTAGTACTACAGGGGGCCTAAGAGGGTCACCCCTCCACTTT.

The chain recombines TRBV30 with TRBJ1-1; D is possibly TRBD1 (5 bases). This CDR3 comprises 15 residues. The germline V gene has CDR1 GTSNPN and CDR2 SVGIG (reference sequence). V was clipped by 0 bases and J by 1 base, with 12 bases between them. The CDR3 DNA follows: TGTGCCTGGAGTGTACTACAGGCCTCGAACACTGAAGCTTTCTTT. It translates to CAWSVLQASNTEAFF.

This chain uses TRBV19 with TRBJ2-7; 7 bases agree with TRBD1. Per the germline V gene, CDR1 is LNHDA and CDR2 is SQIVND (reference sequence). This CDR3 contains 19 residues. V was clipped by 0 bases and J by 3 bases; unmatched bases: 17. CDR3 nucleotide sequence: TGTGCCAGTAGTATAGACCACAGGGGATACCGGGATCAAATCTACGAGCAGTACTTC. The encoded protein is CASSIDHRGYRDQIYEQYF. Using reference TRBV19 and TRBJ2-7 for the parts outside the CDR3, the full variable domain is DGGITQSPKYLFRKEGQNVTLSCEQNLNHDAMYWYRQDPGQGLRLIYYSQIVNDFQKGDIAEGYSVSREKKESFPLTVTSAQKNPTAFYLCASSIDHRGYRDQIYEQYFGPGTRLTVT.

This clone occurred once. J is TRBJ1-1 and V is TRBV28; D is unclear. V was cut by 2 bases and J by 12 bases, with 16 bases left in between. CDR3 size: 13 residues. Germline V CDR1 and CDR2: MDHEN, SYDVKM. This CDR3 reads CASSLPHAVTPFF. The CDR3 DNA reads TGTGCCAGCAGTTTACCCCACGCGGTTACCCCTTTCTTT.

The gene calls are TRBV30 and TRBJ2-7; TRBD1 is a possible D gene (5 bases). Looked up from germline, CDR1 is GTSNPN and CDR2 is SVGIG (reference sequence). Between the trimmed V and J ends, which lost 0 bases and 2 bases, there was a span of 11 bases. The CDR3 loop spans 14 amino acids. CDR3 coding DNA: TGTGCCTGGAGTGTAGGTCAGGGCCCCTACGAGCAGTACTTC. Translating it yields CAWSVGQGPYEQYF.

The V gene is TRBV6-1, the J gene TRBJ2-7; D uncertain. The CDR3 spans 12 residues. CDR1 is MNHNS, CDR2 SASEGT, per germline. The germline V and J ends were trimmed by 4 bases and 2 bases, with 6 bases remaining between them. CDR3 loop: CASSGEAYEQYF. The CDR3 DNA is TGTGCCAGCAGTGGTGAAGCCTACGAGCAGTACTTC.

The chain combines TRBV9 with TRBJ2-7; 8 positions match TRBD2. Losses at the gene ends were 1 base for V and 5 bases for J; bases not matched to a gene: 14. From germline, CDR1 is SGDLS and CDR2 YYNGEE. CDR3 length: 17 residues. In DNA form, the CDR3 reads TGTGCCAGCAGCGTAAGAGCGGGAGTCCTAAGGGTCCACGAGCAGTACTTC. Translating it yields CASSVRAGVLRVHEQYF.

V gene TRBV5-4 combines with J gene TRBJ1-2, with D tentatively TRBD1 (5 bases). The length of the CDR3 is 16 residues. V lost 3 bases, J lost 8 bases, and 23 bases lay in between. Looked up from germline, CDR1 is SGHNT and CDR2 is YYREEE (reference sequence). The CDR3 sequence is CASSSSGGRVVFGYTF. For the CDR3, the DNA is TGTGCCAGCAGCTCCTCGGGAGGCAGGGTCGTTTTCGGCTACACCTTC.

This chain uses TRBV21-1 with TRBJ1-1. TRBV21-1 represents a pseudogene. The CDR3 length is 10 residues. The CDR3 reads CAPEGTEAFF. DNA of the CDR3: TGTGCCCCCGAGGGCACTGAAGCTTTCTTT.